What follows are 2 T cell receptor beta chains derived from one specimen sequenced in a study of control samples from healthy donors and cancer patients. Profiled with immunoSEQ multiplex PCR; TCRdb holds only in-frame clones, not every one. The table includes fewer than 85,000 clones, 85% to 95% detected once. What was sequenced was blood. The receptors were gathered from a woman aged 55-69 years in good health.

In its sample, this clone was seen once. The chain employs TRBV5-6 and TRBJ2-7; D unresolved. V lost 4 bases and J 2 bases, leaving 13 bases between the germline ends. The CDR3 has 14 residues. Germline V gene data show CDR1 as SGHDT and CDR2 as YYEEEE. CDR3 sequence reads: CASSRLDGTYEQYF. Written as DNA, the CDR3 is TGTGCCAGCAGCCGTTTGGACGGTACCTACGAGCAGTACTTC. Complete variable domain (other parts from reference TRBV5-6 and TRBJ2-7): DAGVTQSPTHLIKTRGQQVTLRCSPKSGHDTVSWYQQALGQGPQFIFQYYEEEERQRGNFPDRFSGHQFPNYSSELNVNALLLGDSALYLCASSRLDGTYEQYFGPGTRLTVT.

Only one count was recorded for this clone. The J gene is TRBJ2-1, the V gene TRBV5-1; TRBD2 matches 7 bases. Per the germline V gene, CDR1 is SGHRS and CDR2 is YFSETQ. The CDR3 covers 16 residues. Losses at the gene ends were 0 bases for V and 0 bases for J; bases not matched to a gene: 3. As DNA, the CDR3 is TGCGCCAGCAGCTTGGTTGCGGGAGCCTCCTACAATGAGCAGTTCTTC. This codes for CASSLVAGASYNEQFF.